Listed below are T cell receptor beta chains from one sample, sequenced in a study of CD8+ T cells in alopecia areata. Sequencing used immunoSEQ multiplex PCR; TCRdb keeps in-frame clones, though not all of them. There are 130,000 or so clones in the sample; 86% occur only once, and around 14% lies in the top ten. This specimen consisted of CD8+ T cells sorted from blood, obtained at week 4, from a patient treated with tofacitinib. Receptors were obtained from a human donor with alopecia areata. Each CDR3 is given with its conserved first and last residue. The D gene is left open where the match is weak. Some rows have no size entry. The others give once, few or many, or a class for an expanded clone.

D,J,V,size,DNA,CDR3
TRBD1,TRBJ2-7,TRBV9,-,TGTGCCAGCAGCGCCGGGACAGGGATTAACGAGCAGTACTTC,CASSAGTGINEQYF
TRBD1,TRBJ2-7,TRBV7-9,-,TGTGCCAGCAGCTCAACCGGACAGGATCGTGGCGAGCAGTACTTC,CASSSTGQDRGEQYF
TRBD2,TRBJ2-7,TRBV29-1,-,TGCAGCGTTTTGGCGGGAGGTACCTACGAGCAGTACTTC,CSVLAGGTYEQYF
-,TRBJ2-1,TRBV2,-,TGTGCCAGCTTCAGGGGAGTGGAGTTCTTC,CASFRGVEFF
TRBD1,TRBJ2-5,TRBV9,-,TGTGCCAGCAGCGCCTCCCGACAGGGGGGCCAAGAGACCCAGTACTTC,CASSASRQGGQETQYF
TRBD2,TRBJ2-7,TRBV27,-,TGTGCCAGCAGTTTACCACCGGGACTAGCGGGAGCCGAGCAGTACTTC,CASSLPPGLAGAEQYF
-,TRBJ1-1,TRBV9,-,TGTGCCAGCAGCGTAGGAGTTCATCGGGGGATTGAAGCTTTCTTT,CASSVGVHRGIEAFF
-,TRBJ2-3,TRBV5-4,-,TGTGCCAGCAGCGAAGACTGGACCACAGATACGCAGTATTTT,CASSEDWTTDTQYF
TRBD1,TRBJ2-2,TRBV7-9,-,TGTGCCAGCAGCTTAAGGGACAGGGACTCGCACACCGGGGAGCTGTTTTTT,CASSLRDRDSHTGELFF
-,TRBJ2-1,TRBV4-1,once,TGCGCCAGCAGCCAAGATTCTACGGCCTACAATGAGCAGTTCTTC,CASSQDSTAYNEQFF
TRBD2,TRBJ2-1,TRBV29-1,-,TGCAGCGTTGCAGCGGGAATTTATGAGCAGTTCTTC,CSVAAGIYEQFF
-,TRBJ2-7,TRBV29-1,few,TGCAGCGTTGAAGAAGGTAGTACCTACGAGCAGTACTTC,CSVEEGSTYEQYF
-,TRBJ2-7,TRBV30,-,TGTGCCTGGAGGGATGACGGCTACGAGCAGTACTTC,CAWRDDGYEQYF
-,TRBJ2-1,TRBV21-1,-,TGTGCCAGCAGCAAATTGACAGTAGACAATGAGCAGTTCTTC,CASSKLTVDNEQFF
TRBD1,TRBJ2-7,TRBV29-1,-,TGCAGCGGGGGACAGGGAGACTACGAGCAGTACTTC,CSGGQGDYEQYF
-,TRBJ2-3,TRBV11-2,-,TGTGCCAGCAGCGGAATCGGGGGGCCAGATACGCAGTATTTT,CASSGIGGPDTQYF
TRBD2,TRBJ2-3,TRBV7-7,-,TGTGCTAGCAGCGCGGCGACTAGCGGGAGTTTGCACACAGATACGCAGTATTTT,CASSAATSGSLHTDTQYF
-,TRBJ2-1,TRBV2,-,TGTGCCAGCAGTGTGTACGCCCACAGCAATGAGCAGTTCTTC,CASSVYAHSNEQFF
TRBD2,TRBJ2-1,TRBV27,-,TGTGCCAGCGGCGGGAGGGCCGATGAGCAGTTCTTC,CASGGRADEQFF
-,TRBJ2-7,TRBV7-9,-,TGTGCCAGCAGCATTGGCCGGGGGCAGGCTGCTTACGAGCAGTACTTC,CASSIGRGQAAYEQYF
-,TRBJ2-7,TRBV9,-,TGTGCCAGCAGCGTAGCTAGGTGGGCGCGATTAAAAGAGCAGTACTTC,CASSVARWARLKEQYF
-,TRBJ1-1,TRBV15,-,TGTGCCACCAGCATCAGCCGCACCGCAGCCCCGGGAACTGAAGCTTTCTTT,CATSISRTAAPGTEAFF
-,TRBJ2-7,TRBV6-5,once,TGTGCCAGCAGTGAAGGAGGGTCTGGCCACGAGCAGTACTTC,CASSEGGSGHEQYF
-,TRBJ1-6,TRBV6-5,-,TGTGCCAGCAGTTCTGGCGGCTTGAATTCACCCCTCCACTTT,CASSSGGLNSPLHF
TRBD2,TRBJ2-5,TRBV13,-,TGTGCCAGCAGCTCCCGGAAACTAGCGGGGGGAGGGGAGACCCAGTACTTC,CASSSRKLAGGGETQYF
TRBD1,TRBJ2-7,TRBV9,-,TGTGCCAGCAGCGTAGTAGGGGGCGGCGACGAGCAGTACTTC,CASSVVGGGDEQYF
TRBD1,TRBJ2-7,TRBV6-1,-,TGTGCCAGCAGTGGTATCGGACAGGGGTCCTACGAGCAGTACTTC,CASSGIGQGSYEQYF
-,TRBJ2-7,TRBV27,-,TGTGCCAGCACGCCTACCACAGGAGAATCCTACGAGCAGTACTTC,CASTPTTGESYEQYF
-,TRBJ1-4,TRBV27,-,TGTGCCAGCCGCAGGGGTGAAAAACTGTTTTTT,CASRRGEKLFF
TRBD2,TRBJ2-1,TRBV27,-,TGTGCCAGCACAACCAGCGCCCGGGAGGCAGCCGCCCTTGGTGAGCAGTTCTTC,CASTTSAREAAALGEQFF
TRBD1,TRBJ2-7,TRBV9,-,TGTGCCAGCAGCGCGACAGGGGACTGGTACGAGCAGTACTTC,CASSATGDWYEQYF
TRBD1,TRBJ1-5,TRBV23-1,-,TGCGCCAGCAGTCCCCACAGGGGATGGGATCAGCCCCAGCATTTT,CASSPHRGWDQPQHF
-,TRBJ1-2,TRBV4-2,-,TGTGCCAGCATGCCGACGGACTGCTATGGCTACACCTTC,CASMPTDCYGYTF
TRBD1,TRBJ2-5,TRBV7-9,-,TGTGCCAGCAGCCTTACACAGGGGTACCAAGAGACCCAGTACTTC,CASSLTQGYQETQYF
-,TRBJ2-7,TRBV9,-,TGTGCCAGCAGCGTAGAGGGGTGGAACGAGCAGTACTTC,CASSVEGWNEQYF
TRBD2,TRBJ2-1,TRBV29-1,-,TGCAGCGTTGAAGAGGGCGGGAGGGGCAATGAGCAGTTCTTC,CSVEEGGRGNEQFF
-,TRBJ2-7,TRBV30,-,TGTGCCTGGGATGGGTCAATCAATAATCCCGGACAGATACCCGCCGCCGAGCAGTACTTC,CAWDGSINNPGQIPAAEQYF
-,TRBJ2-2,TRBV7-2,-,TGTGCCAGCAGCTTATATCCGGGGGCTCAGGACACCGGGGAGCTGTTTTTT,CASSLYPGAQDTGELFF
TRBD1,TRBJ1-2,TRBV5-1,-,TGCGCCAGCAGCTCTCTTTTTGGGACAGGGGACTATGGCTACACCTTC,CASSSLFGTGDYGYTF
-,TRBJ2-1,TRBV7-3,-,TGTGCCAGCAGCTTAACGCATGGCAGCAATGAGCAGTTCTTC,CASSLTHGSNEQFF
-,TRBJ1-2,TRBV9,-,TGTGCCAGCAGCGTATCGGGGCAGAGAGGTGGCTACACCTTC,CASSVSGQRGGYTF
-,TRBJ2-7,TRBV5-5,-,TGTGCCAGCAGCCCAAGACAGGCCTACGAGCAGTACTTC,CASSPRQAYEQYF
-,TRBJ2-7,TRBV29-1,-,TGCAGCGTTGAGGTGGCTACGCCCTACGAGCAGTACTTC,CSVEVATPYEQYF